These 5 T cell receptor beta chains were sequenced from one sample in a study of response to subunit inactivated influenza vaccine. TCRdb analysed the RT-PCR reads with MiXCR anew, one entry per CDR3 protein. This sample has a few hundred thousand distinct CDR3 sequences, with 14% found just once. The sample was PBMCs from blood, taken about 12 days after vaccination. The receptors derive from a man aged 45-60 years who received an inactivated influenza vaccine.

This clonotype turned up a few times. The chain has TRBV14 and TRBJ2-7, with D possibly TRBD2 on 5 matching bases. CDR3 length: 15 amino acids. Trimming pared 3 bases from V and 6 bases from J, leaving 18 bases between. Germline V gene data show CDR1 as SGHDN and CDR2 as FVKESK. Here the CDR3 DNA reads TGTGCCAGCAGCCAGGGATACTCGAAGCGGTCCGAGCAGTACTTC. Protein: CASSQGYSKRSEQYF.

This clonotype was detected only a few times. The chain uses TRBV18 and TRBJ2-2, with 9 bases matching TRBD1. Germline CDR1 is KGHSH and CDR2 is LQKENI. This CDR3 is built from 15 residues. Unmatched junction bases numbered 2, after V lost 0 bases and J lost 6 bases. CDR3 bases: TGTGCCAGCTCACCACCGGGACAGGGCGCCGGGGAGCTGTTTTTT. This encodes CASSPPGQGAGELFF.

This clonotype was detected only a few times. This rearrangement joins TRBV6-2 or TRBV6-3 to TRBJ1-3; D unresolved. With 8 bases removed from V and 7 bases from J, the gap between germline ends came to 24 bases. CDR3 size: 16 residues. Per germline, CDR1 MNHEY and CDR2 SVGEGT. This chain's CDR3 is CASGRPPGSPGNTIYF. As DNA, the CDR3 is TGTGCCAGCGGACGCCCGCCAGGAAGTCCGGGGAACACCATATATTTT.

This clonotype occurred many times. The chain combines TRBV10-3 with TRBJ2-3; tentative D call: TRBD2 (6 bases). The CDR3 totals 14 residues. CDR1 and CDR2 (germline): ENHRY, SYGVKD. Deletions cut 3 bases from V and 0 bases from J, with 7 bases between. The CDR3 nucleotides read TGTGCCATCAGTGACGGGACTAGCACAGATACGCAGTATTTT. Encoded protein: CAISDGTSTDTQYF.

This clonotype was seen ten or more times. The chain is built from TRBV6-2 or TRBV6-3 and TRBJ2-1; the match to TRBD2 covers 10 bases. CDR3 size: 16 residues. Trimming removed 4 bases from V and 7 bases from J; junction bases left unmatched: 10. The germline CDR1 and CDR2 sequences are MNHEY and SVGEGT. DNA for the CDR3: TGTGCCAGCAGTTCTCGGTCACTAGCGGGATCGAATGAGCAGTTCTTC. As protein: CASSSRSLAGSNEQFF.